Listed here are 12 T cell receptor beta chains from one sample, sequenced in a study of CD8 T cells in Susac syndrome. RNA, at about 0.45 to 1 ug, was reverse transcribed with random hexamers. TCRdb redid the calling of the immunoSEQ multiplex PCR reads with MiXCR, one entry per CDR3 protein. The sample has around 95,000 distinct CDR3 sequences, approximately 95% seen once. Sequenced sample: CD8+ T cells from PBMCs. These receptors came from a human donor with Susac syndrome.

The genes are TRBV29-1 and TRBJ2-3; TRBD1 is a possible D gene (6 bases). Germline lookup yields CDR1 SQVTM and CDR2 ANQGSEA. The CDR3 contains 15 residues. V was trimmed by 6 bases and J by 0 bases, leaving 16 bases between them. The CDR3 region has the DNA TGCAGCGTCTACCACGGACAGTCTAGCACAGATACGCAGTATTTT. Translated: CSVYHGQSSTDTQYF.

The chain combines TRBV4-1 with TRBJ1-1; 7 positions agree with TRBD1. The J segment lost 5 bases and the V segment lost 0 bases, leaving 15 bases of the junction unmatched. The CDR3 contains 18 residues. Germline-derived CDR1 and CDR2 are MGHRA and YSYEKL. The CDR3 loop reads CASSQEGTLRGGETEAFF. CDR3 coding DNA: TGCGCCAGCAGCCAAGAAGGGACTCTAAGAGGGGGCGAGACTGAAGCTTTCTTT.

This chain links TRBV3-1 with TRBJ1-1; D is unresolved. The CDR3 is made up of 15 amino acids. The V end was cut by 0 bases, the J end by 3 bases, with 11 bases between. The germline V gene has CDR1 LGHDT and CDR2 YNNKEL (reference sequence). The CDR3 loop is CASSQDPIRDTEAFF. As DNA, the CDR3 is TGTGCCAGCAGCCAAGATCCCATTCGGGACACTGAAGCTTTCTTT.

This chain uses TRBV20-1 with TRBJ2-1; no clear D. CDR1 DFQATT and CDR2 SNEGSKA come from the germline V gene (reference sequence). The V end lost 4 bases, the J end lost 8 bases, and 12 bases lay between the germline ends. This CDR3 has 12 amino acids. The CDR3 DNA sequence: TGCAGTGCTAATGACCAAGGCGATGAGCAGTTCTTC. Its protein product is CSANDQGDEQFF.

The chain has TRBV27 and TRBJ2-1; D is unclear. CDR1 is MNHEY, CDR2 SMNVEV, per germline (reference sequence). The CDR3 totals 14 residues. Trimming shortened V by 3 bases and J by 5 bases, and 11 bases separated the two germline ends. The CDR3 DNA follows: TGTGCCAGCAGTTTTTTGCTCGCGGACAATGAGCAGTTCTTC. It codes for CASSFLLADNEQFF.

V gene TRBV30 combines with J gene TRBJ1-1; TRBD1 might be the D (5 bases). Germline V gene sequence: CDR1 GTSNPN, CDR2 SVGIG (reference sequence). This CDR3 has 11 residues. The V end lost 4 bases, the J end lost 11 bases, and 14 bases lay between the germline ends. CDR3 coding DNA: TGTGCCTGGAATCTAGGGGAGGACGCTTTCTTT. Protein sequence: CAWNLGEDAFF.

The gene calls are TRBV29-1 and TRBJ2-5, with D perhaps matching TRBD2 (5 bases). The CDR3 spans 11 residues. Germline CDR1 SQVTM, CDR2 ANQGSEA. Trimming stripped 6 bases from V and 5 bases from J, with 10 bases between. This chain's CDR3 is CSVGMWETQYF. Written as DNA, the CDR3 is TGCAGCGTCGGGATGTGGGAGACCCAGTACTTC.

The V gene is TRBV11-2, the J gene TRBJ1-2; possibly TRBD1 for D (6 bases). CDR1 and CDR2 (germline): SGHAT, FQNNGV. Between the trimmed V and J ends, which lost 5 bases and 3 bases, there was a span of 19 bases. The CDR3 consists of 16 residues. This CDR3 is CASSPEEDSQYYGYTF. In nucleotides, the CDR3 is TGTGCCAGCAGCCCGGAGGAGGACAGCCAGTACTATGGCTACACCTTC.

The chain joins TRBV27 to TRBJ1-5, with a weak D call TRBD1 (5 bases). This CDR3 spans 13 amino acids. Trimming shortened V by 6 bases and J by 5 bases, and 11 bases separated the two germline ends. Germline CDR1 reads MNHEY; CDR2 reads SMNVEV (reference sequence). The CDR3: CASSSQGYQPQHF. The CDR3 region has the DNA TGTGCCAGCAGCTCCCAGGGTTATCAGCCCCAGCATTTT.

This rearrangement joins TRBV29-1 to TRBJ2-1; maybe TRBD2 (5 bases). The CDR3 runs 12 residues. V lost 3 bases to trimming and J lost 3 bases, with 6 bases between them. CDR1 is SQVTM, CDR2 ANQGSEA, per germline. CDR3 in amino acids: CSVEGDYNEQFF. CDR3 DNA sequence: TGCAGCGTTGAGGGAGACTACAATGAGCAGTTCTTC.

The V gene is TRBV5-1, the J gene TRBJ2-7, with 14 bases fitting TRBD2. The CDR3 extends over 16 amino acids. Losses at the gene ends were 4 bases for V and 7 bases for J; bases not matched to a gene: 10. CDR1 and CDR2 (germline): SGHRS, YFSETQ. CDR3 sequence (DNA): TGCGCCAGCAGCCGACTAGCGGGAGGGCCAGAGAAGGAGCAGTACTTC. Translated, it gives CASSRLAGGPEKEQYF.

The chain links TRBV29-1 to TRBJ2-1; 11 positions agree with TRBD2. V shed 6 bases and J 8 bases; nucleotides not matched to a gene: 12. The V gene's germline CDR1 is SQVTM and CDR2 ANQGSEA. This CDR3 region has 15 residues. This CDR3 is CSVALAGEVYDEQFF. As DNA, the CDR3 is TGCAGCGTCGCACTAGCGGGAGAGGTTTACGATGAGCAGTTCTTC.